The 22 T cell receptor beta chains listed next were all sequenced from one sample in a study of beta chain features in type 1 diabetes (dated by TCRdb to the late 2010s). The library was prepared using the immunoSEQ multiplex PCR assay. All of the isolated RNA was reverse transcribed with the High Capacity cDNA Reverse Transcription Kit, so expressed TCRB transcripts were sequenced. TCRdb's version of the immuneACCESS table is confined to in-frame rearrangements and falls short of the full clone set. An unresolved V gene accounts for under half of the shortfall where checked; the remainder is of unknown origin. For this sample there are about 320,000 clones; about 15% appear just once. Together, the top ten hold approximately 6.7% of the sample. Sequencing input: central memory CD4+ T cells from blood. The receptors stem from a young man in good health.

The J gene is TRBJ2-7, the V gene TRBV5-1, with unresolved D. V gave up 0 bases and J gave up 5 bases, with 18 bases separating them. Looked up from germline, CDR1 is SGHRS and CDR2 is YFSETQ. There are 16 residues in the CDR3. Written as DNA, the CDR3 is TGCGCCAGCAGCTTGGCGGGTGGGTCGTTTAAGAACGAGCAGTACTTC. It encodes CASSLAGGSFKNEQYF.

V usage is TRBV11-3 and J usage is TRBJ1-1, with D possibly being TRBD1 (5 bases). The CDR3 runs 15 residues. The germline V gene encodes CDR1 SGHNT and CDR2 YENEEA. V was shortened by 2 bases and J by 3 bases, with 13 bases between the two germline ends. Written as DNA, the CDR3 is TGTGCCAGCAGCTTAAGAGCGGGACGGCACACTGAAGCTTTCTTT. Translating it yields CASSLRAGRHTEAFF.

This clone was recorded a few times. CDR3 loop: CASSRPLGDTGELFF. Here the CDR3 DNA reads TGTGCCAGCAGCCGACCTCTGGGGGACACCGGGGAGCTGTTTTTT. The chain joins TRBV7-2 to TRBJ2-2; perhaps D is TRBD1 or TRBD2 (5 bases each). This CDR3 comprises 15 residues. V gave up 5 bases and J gave up 3 bases, with 13 bases separating them. Germline loops: CDR1 SGHTA, CDR2 FQGNSA.

This clone was counted only a few times. The chain combines TRBV29-1 with TRBJ1-2, with D uncertain. The CDR3 covers 11 residues. Trimming removed 6 bases at V and 6 bases at J, with 11 bases between. From germline, CDR1 is SQVTM and CDR2 ANQGSEA. The CDR3 sequence is CSVRPTDGYTF. CDR3 in DNA: TGCAGCGTCAGACCAACGGATGGCTACACCTTC.

This clone occurred many times. This same CDR3 is encoded by further DNA sequences in the sample. This rearrangement joins TRBV18 to TRBJ1-1, with TRBD1 as a possible D gene (6 bases). The germline CDR1 and CDR2 sequences are KGHSH and LQKENI. The CDR3 totals 15 residues. V gave up 2 bases and J gave up 1 base, with 11 bases separating them. CDR3 bases: TGTGCCAGCTCACCAGGGCGGGGGCAGAACACTGAAGCTTTCTTT. Translation gives CASSPGRGQNTEAFF.

The chain carries TRBV11-2 and TRBJ1-1; no clear D gene. This CDR3 region has 14 residues. Trimming took off 3 bases at V and 3 bases at J, with 11 bases between the two ends. Looked up from germline, CDR1 is SGHAT and CDR2 is FQNNGV. The DNA of the CDR3 is TGTGCCAGCAGCTTCGACTTCTTTGACACTGAAGCTTTCTTT. Translating gives CASSFDFFDTEAFF.

The gene calls are TRBV6-1 and TRBJ2-1; 8 bases agree with TRBD1. The CDR3 consists of 15 residues. V shed 7 bases and J 1 base; nucleotides not matched to a gene: 6. In germline, CDR1 is MNHNS, CDR2 SASEGT. CDR3 nucleotide sequence: TGTGCCAGCACCCGAAGGGACAGGTCCTACAATGAGCAGTTCTTC. It is translated as CASTRRDRSYNEQFF.

This clone was observed a handful of times. This CDR3 reads CASSLGGFTDTQYF. CDR3 DNA sequence: TGTGCCAGCAGTCTGGGGGGATTCACAGATACGCAGTATTTT. V and J are TRBV6-5 and TRBJ2-3; D is possibly TRBD2 (6 bases). The V end was cut by 5 bases, the J end by 2 bases, with 11 bases between. Germline lookup yields CDR1 MNHEY and CDR2 SVGAGI. This CDR3 comprises 14 residues.

This clone was found a few times. The chain recombines TRBV6-1 with TRBJ2-7, with 10 bases matching TRBD1. The CDR3 is 15 residues long. Germline V CDR1 and CDR2: MNHNS, SASEGT. CDR3 sequence reads: CAAPPGTGVGDEQYF. In DNA form, the CDR3 reads TGTGCAGCACCACCCGGGACAGGGGTCGGGGACGAGCAGTACTTC.

This clone showed up just a few times. The rearrangement uses TRBV29-1 and TRBJ1-2; TRBD1 might be the D (6 bases). V was shortened by 8 bases and J by 0 bases, with 19 bases between the two germline ends. The CDR3 is 15 amino acids. Germline V gene data show CDR1 as SQVTM and CDR2 as ANQGSEA. CDR3 residues: CSTSGGGKSNYGYTF. The CDR3 nucleotides read TGCAGCACCTCAGGAGGGGGGAAGTCTAACTATGGCTACACCTTC.

The chain carries TRBV5-4 and TRBJ2-6; 8 bases line up with TRBD1. The CDR3 sequence is 18 residues long. Germline V gives CDR1 SGHNT, CDR2 YYREEE (reference sequence). The trim removed 2 bases at V and 2 bases at J, leaving 9 bases unmatched. Written as DNA, the CDR3 is TGTGCCAGCAGCTTATCCCACCCGACAGGGGCTGGGGCCAACGTCCTGACTTTC. Translated, it gives CASSLSHPTGAGANVLTF.

This clone was picked up a small number of times. This sequence joins TRBV10-3 and TRBJ1-4, with a tentative D call TRBD1 (5 bases). V lost 8 bases and J 1 base, leaving 8 bases between the germline ends. This CDR3 is 13 amino acids long. Looked up from germline, CDR1 is ENHRY and CDR2 is SYGVKD. CDR3 amino acids: CAIGGETNEKLFF. The CDR3 region has the DNA TGTGCCATCGGAGGGGAAACTAATGAAAAACTGTTTTTT.

In this sample, this clone turned up a few times. The chain recombines TRBV7-2 with TRBJ1-2; 9 positions agree with TRBD1. This CDR3 spans 16 amino acids. V shed 3 bases and J 4 bases; nucleotides not matched to a gene: 9. CDR1 SGHTA and CDR2 FQGNSA come from the germline V gene. As DNA, the CDR3 is TGTGCCAGCAGCTTGATCGGGACAGGGTCGAGCTATGGCTACACCTTC. It specifies CASSLIGTGSSYGYTF.

The genes are TRBV11-2 and TRBJ2-1, with a tentative D call TRBD2 (5 bases). Trimming stripped 5 bases from V and 0 bases from J, with 11 bases between. The CDR3 length is 15 residues. Germline CDR1 SGHAT, CDR2 FQNNGV. CDR3 protein: CASSLLGSSYNEQFF. As DNA, the CDR3 is TGTGCCAGCAGCCTCCTAGGGAGCTCCTACAATGAGCAGTTCTTC.

V usage is TRBV6-5 and J usage is TRBJ2-5; 8 bases match TRBD1. With the DNA end fitting TRBJ2-7 better, the J assignment may be wrong. Germline values: CDR1 MNHEY, CDR2 SVGAGI. The CDR3 covers 13 residues. The CDR3 here is CASRDRGPYEQYF. CDR3 DNA: TGTGCCAGCAGAGACAGGGGTCCCTACGAGCAGTACTTC.

This CDR3 reads CASSYPSGSGTGELFF. CDR3 nucleotide sequence: TGTGCCAGCAGCTACCCTAGCGGGAGCGGGACCGGGGAGCTGTTTTTT. The chain is built from TRBV14 and TRBJ2-2; 10 positions match TRBD2. Germline CDR1 SGHDN, CDR2 FVKESK. This CDR3 is 16 amino acids long. Germline trimming cut 5 bases from V and 5 bases from J; bases unmatched to any gene: 8.

Comments on this clone: One junction end does not reproduce the germline sequence, and a read error may be involved. The chain combines TRBV20-1 with TRBJ1-1; D call uncertain. The CDR3 runs to 11 residues. CDR1 is DFQATT and CDR2 is SNEGSKA in the germline V gene (reference sequence). The CDR3 sequence: CSARSPPDAFF. CDR3 DNA sequence: TGCAGTGCTAGAAGTCCCCCTGATGCTTTCTTT.

The table lists this clone with a few counts. This rearrangement joins TRBV30 to TRBJ2-5; 8 bases are a match to TRBD2. Germline CDR1 reads GTSNPN; CDR2 reads SVGIG (reference sequence). Losses at the gene ends were 4 bases for V and 3 bases for J; bases not matched to a gene: 4. The CDR3 covers 13 residues. The CDR3 region has the DNA TGTGCCTGGAAAACTAGCGGCGAAGAGACCCAGTACTTC. Residues: CAWKTSGEETQYF.

V is TRBV9 and J is TRBJ2-3; D not certain. This CDR3 contains 13 residues. CDR1 and CDR2 (germline): SGDLS, YYNGEE. Trimming shortened V by 0 bases and J by 10 bases, and 12 bases separated the two germline ends. The CDR3 loop is CASSVDSSVSQYF. The CDR3 DNA follows: TGTGCCAGCAGCGTAGACAGCTCGGTTTCGCAGTATTTT.

In its sample, this clone was seen a few times. This same CDR3 is encoded by further DNA sequences in the sample. The chain recombines TRBV2 with TRBJ2-1; 11 positions match TRBD2. This CDR3 contains 14 residues. The germline V gene encodes CDR1 SNHLY and CDR2 FYNNEI. V was pared by 8 bases and J by 4 bases, with 4 bases of the junction left unmatched. CDR3 sequence: CASSGLAAYNEQFF. The CDR3 DNA reads as TGTGCCAGCTCGGGACTAGCGGCGTACAATGAGCAGTTCTTC.

This clone occurred a few times. The chain employs TRBV10-3 and TRBJ2-1; 14 bases fit TRBD2. Trimming at V came to 0 bases and at J to 12 bases, leaving 1 base not matched to a gene. Germline V gives CDR1 ENHRY, CDR2 SYGVKD. The CDR3 extends over 14 amino acids. The CDR3 loop reads CAISESTSGGVQFF. The DNA of the CDR3 is TGTGCCATCAGTGAGTCGACTAGCGGGGGGGTGCAGTTCTTC.

This clone was counted between two and nine times. This rearrangement joins TRBV4-1 to TRBJ2-2, with 9 bases aligning to TRBD2. The CDR3 has 20 residues. CDR1 and CDR2 (germline): MGHRA, YSYEKL. Trimming at V came to 5 bases and at J to 7 bases, leaving 23 bases not matched to a gene. The CDR3 protein is CASSSGGTEIAGAPGGELFF. Written as DNA, the CDR3 is TGCGCCAGCAGCTCCGGAGGGACAGAAATAGCGGGAGCCCCGGGCGGGGAGCTGTTTTTT.